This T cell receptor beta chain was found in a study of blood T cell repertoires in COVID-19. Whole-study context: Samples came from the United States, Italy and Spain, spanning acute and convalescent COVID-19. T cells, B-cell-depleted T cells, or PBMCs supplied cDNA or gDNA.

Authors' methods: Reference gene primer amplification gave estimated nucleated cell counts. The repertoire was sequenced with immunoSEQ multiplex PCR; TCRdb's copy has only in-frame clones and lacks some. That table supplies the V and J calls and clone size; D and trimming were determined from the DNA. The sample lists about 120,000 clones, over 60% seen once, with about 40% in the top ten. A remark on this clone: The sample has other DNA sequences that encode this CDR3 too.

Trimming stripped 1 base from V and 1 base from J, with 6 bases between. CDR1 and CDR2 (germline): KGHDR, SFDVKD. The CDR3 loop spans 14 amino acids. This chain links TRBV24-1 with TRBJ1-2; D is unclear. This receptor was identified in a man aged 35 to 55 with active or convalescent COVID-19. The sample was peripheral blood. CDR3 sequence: CATSDFGSNYGYTF. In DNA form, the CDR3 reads TGTGCCACCAGTGATTTCGGGAGTAACTATGGCTACACCTTC.